The next 16 T cell receptor beta chains were all read from a single sample in a study of early T cells in non-severe SARS-CoV-2 infection. MiXCR was run by TCRdb on the 5' RACE reads, yielding one entry per CDR3 protein. The repertoire holds about 46,000 distinct CDR3 sequences, with about 10% as singletons. What was sequenced was whole blood. Source of these receptors: an adult who was a healthcare worker with PCR-confirmed SARS-CoV-2 infection or an uninfected control (not recorded which).

This clonotype was seen many times. The chain carries TRBV4-2 and TRBJ1-1; 9 bases match TRBD1. The germline gives CDR1 LGHNA, CDR2 YNFKEQ. V trimming: 1 base; J trimming: 1 base; junction bases outside the gene matches: 4. The CDR3 spans 16 residues. The DNA for the CDR3 is TGTGCCAGCAGCCAAGCAACGGGACAGGGGAACACTGAAGCTTTCTTT. As protein: CASSQATGQGNTEAFF.

This clonotype was counted a few times. V usage is TRBV2 and J usage is TRBJ2-7; the match to TRBD2 covers 10 bases. There are 14 residues in the CDR3. The trim removed 5 bases at V and 3 bases at J, leaving 4 bases unmatched. Germline V gives CDR1 SNHLY, CDR2 FYNNEI. The CDR3 bases are TGTGCCAGCAGTCTACTAGCGGGAAACTACGAGCAGTACTTC. Translating it yields CASSLLAGNYEQYF. Based on the CDR3 plus reference TRBV2 and TRBJ2-7, the full variable domain is EPEVTQTPSHQVTQMGQEVILRCVPISNHLYFYWYRQILGQKVEFLVSFYNNEISEKSEIFDDQFSVERPDGSNFTLKIRSTKLEDSAMYFCASSLLAGNYEQYFGPGTRLTVT.

In this sample, this clonotype turned up many times. This sequence joins TRBV7-6 and TRBJ1-3; 7 bases are shared with TRBD1. The CDR3 spans 17 residues. Germline lookup yields CDR1 SGHVS and CDR2 FNYEAQ. The J segment lost 1 base and the V segment lost 0 bases, leaving 6 bases of the junction unmatched. Here the CDR3 reads CASSLAEGQRSGNTIYF. In DNA form, the CDR3 reads TGTGCCAGCAGCTTAGCCGAGGGACAGCGGTCTGGAAACACCATATATTTT.

This clonotype was picked up a small number of times. The V and J genes are TRBV2 and TRBJ1-1; the match to TRBD1 covers 7 bases. The junction had 5 bases not matched to a gene; V was cut back by 0 bases and J by 4 bases. Germline V gene sequence: CDR1 SNHLY, CDR2 FYNNEI. The CDR3 is 15 residues long. In DNA form, the CDR3 reads TGTGCCAGCAGTGAAGCGTTGGCAGGGGGCACTGAAGCTTTCTTT. This sequence encodes CASSEALAGGTEAFF.

J is TRBJ1-6 and V is TRBV3-1; tentative D call: TRBD1 (5 bases). This CDR3 is built from 14 residues. Germline-derived CDR1 and CDR2 are LGHDT and YNNKEL (reference sequence). V lost 2 bases, J lost 8 bases, and 10 bases lay in between. In nucleotides, the CDR3 is TGTGCCAGCAGCCAAACGACAGACTATTCACCCCTCCACTTT. Translating gives CASSQTTDYSPLHF.

The table lists this clonotype with many counts. The V gene is TRBV13, the J gene TRBJ2-7; the match to TRBD1 covers 7 bases. Germline V lookup: CDR1 PRHDT, CDR2 FYEKMQ (reference sequence). Trimming cost V 2 bases and J 2 bases; bases outside gene matches: 6. The CDR3 runs to 15 residues. In DNA, the CDR3 is TGTGCCAGCAGCTTAAGTCTGGGACAGACCTACGAGCAGTACTTC. It translates to CASSLSLGQTYEQYF. The full variable domain, its missing parts supplied by reference TRBV13 and TRBJ2-7, is AAGVIQSPRHLIKEKRETATLKCYPIPRHDTVYWYQQGPGQDPQFLISFYEKMQSDKGSIPDRFSAQQFSDYHSELNMSSLELGDSALYFCASSLSLGQTYEQYFGPGTRLTVT.

This clonotype was counted many times. The rearrangement uses TRBV7-2 and TRBJ2-4, with a tentative D call TRBD2 (6 bases). The CDR3 is 13 amino acids. V was clipped by 1 base and J by 7 bases, with 8 bases between them. From germline, CDR1 is SGHTA and CDR2 FQGNSA. In DNA, the CDR3 is TGTGCCAGCAGCTTAGAAGGAGGGAACATTCAGTACTTC. It is translated as CASSLEGGNIQYF.

The V call is TRBV20-1, the J call TRBJ2-1; D not certain. V lost 4 bases and J 6 bases, leaving 13 bases between the germline ends. This CDR3 comprises 13 residues. The germline CDR1 and CDR2 sequences are DFQATT and SNEGSKA (reference sequence). CDR3 protein: CSATPSTSNEQFF. The DNA for the CDR3 is TGCAGTGCTACGCCTTCGACCTCCAATGAGCAGTTCTTC.

This clonotype was seen only a few times. This chain connects TRBV2 to TRBJ2-1; 9 bases align to TRBD1. V lost 4 bases to trimming and J lost 3 bases; unmatched junction nucleotides: 4. Germline values: CDR1 SNHLY, CDR2 FYNNEI. CDR3 size: 15 residues. CDR3: CASSVGQGIYNEQFF. The CDR3 DNA is TGTGCCAGCAGTGTCGGACAGGGGATCTACAATGAGCAGTTCTTC.

There are many counts of this clonotype. The J gene is TRBJ2-5, the V gene TRBV25-1; D is undetermined. CDR1 and CDR2 from the germline V gene are MGHDK and SYGVNS. The V end lost 0 bases, the J end lost 8 bases, and 4 bases lay between the germline ends. The CDR3 loop spans 11 amino acids. The CDR3 protein is CASSEYNTQYF. For the CDR3, the DNA is TGTGCCAGCAGTGAATACAACACCCAGTACTTC.

A few counts support this clonotype. The chain carries TRBV6-5 and TRBJ1-2, with 7 bases aligning to TRBD1. The CDR3 length is 13 residues. Germline V gene data show CDR1 as MNHEY and CDR2 as SVGAGI. J gave up 8 bases and V 7 bases, and 10 bases lay outside the gene matches. The CDR3 protein is CASTPGQGVGYTF. The CDR3 DNA sequence: TGTGCCAGCACCCCGGGGCAGGGGGTAGGCTACACCTTC.

This clonotype appeared many times. J is TRBJ1-2 and V is TRBV29-1, with TRBD1 matching over 8 bases. The CDR3 runs 13 residues. V gave up 6 bases and J gave up 8 bases; unmatched junction bases: 11. The germline V gene encodes CDR1 SQVTM and CDR2 ANQGSEA. For the CDR3, the DNA is TGCAGCGTGCCGGACAGGGAAGGTTGGGGCTACACCTTC. It yields the protein CSVPDREGWGYTF.

This clonotype was recorded many times. The chain employs TRBV28 and TRBJ2-3; TRBD2 matches 7 bases. Unmatched junction bases numbered 11, after V lost 3 bases and J lost 5 bases. This CDR3 is 16 amino acids long. CDR1 and CDR2 (germline): MDHEN, SYDVKM. The CDR3 reads CASSFWTRASVDTQYF. CDR3 in DNA: TGTGCCAGCAGTTTTTGGACTAGGGCATCGGTAGATACGCAGTATTTT.

This chain uses TRBV7-2 with TRBJ1-2; D might be TRBD1 (6 bases). V was pared by 4 bases and J by 3 bases, with 15 bases between. The CDR3 totals 15 residues. Germline V gene sequence: CDR1 SGHTA, CDR2 FQGNSA. CDR3 sequence: CASSSSVRQDYGYTF. DNA of the CDR3: TGTGCCAGCAGCTCGAGTGTGCGACAGGACTATGGCTACACCTTC.

The V and J genes are TRBV7-3 and TRBJ2-5, with TRBD1 identical over 7 bases. Germline loops: CDR1 SGHTA, CDR2 FQGTGA. The CDR3 consists of 13 residues. Germline trimming cut 5 bases from V and 2 bases from J; bases unmatched to any gene: 2. CDR3 sequence reads: CASSQGQQETQYF. The CDR3 nucleotides read TGTGCCAGCAGCCAGGGACAGCAAGAGACCCAGTACTTC.

In its sample, this clonotype was seen many times. The chain recombines TRBV5-1 with TRBJ2-5; D remains ambiguous. This CDR3 region has 11 residues. Germline values: CDR1 SGHRS, CDR2 YFSETQ. The V end lost 2 bases, the J end lost 3 bases, and 2 bases lay between the germline ends. DNA for the CDR3: TGCGCCAGCAGCTTTAAAGAGACCCAGTACTTC. This translates into CASSFKETQYF.